The source of this TCR beta chain is a study of CD8 T cells in Susac syndrome. Reverse transcription of roughly 0.5 to 1 ug RNA was carried out with random hexamers. The amplification used immunoSEQ multiplex PCR on TCR beta CDR3; it spanned 54 Vbeta and 13 Jbeta. Each CDR3 protein gets one entry after TCRdb re-called the immunoSEQ multiplex PCR reads with MiXCR. The table shows 210,000 or so distinct CDR3 sequences, with about 94% occurring only once. Peripheral blood CD8+ and CD4+ T cells were profiled by TCR beta sequencing. The sequenced material came from CD8+ T cells from PBMCs. This receptor was taken from a human donor with multiple sclerosis.

CDR3 loop: CASSLTSPQETQYF. For the CDR3, the DNA is TGCGCCAGCAGCCTGACTAGCCCCCAAGAGACCCAGTACTTC. This chain uses TRBV10-2 with TRBJ2-5, with 7 positions matching TRBD2. The CDR3 extends over 14 amino acids. Trimming cost V 6 bases and J 1 base; bases outside gene matches: 5. Looked up from germline, CDR1 is WSHSY and CDR2 is SAAADI.